Listed here are 15 T cell receptor beta chains from one sample, sequenced in a study of memory CD4+ T cells and cytomegalovirus serostatus. Single viable CD3+CD4+CD8-CD45RO+ cells were sorted as the memory CD4+ T cells. Assay used: immunoSEQ multiplex PCR; TCRdb lists only in-frame clones, some missing. This table has 50,000 to 75,000 clones, more than 75% appearing once. The sample consisted of memory CD4+ T cells from blood. These receptors all stem from an adult in good health and CMV-seronegative.

CDR3 region: CASSLRSNTDTQYF. The CDR3 DNA sequence: TGTGCCAGCAGCTTACGGAGTAACACAGATACGCAGTATTTT. The V call is TRBV7-3, the J call TRBJ2-3; D not certain. The ends were cut back, 2 bases at V and 2 bases at J, with 8 bases in the middle. This CDR3 contains 14 residues. The germline V gene encodes CDR1 SGHTA and CDR2 FQGTGA.

This chain connects TRBV14 to TRBJ1-2; D call uncertain. In germline, CDR1 is SGHDN, CDR2 FVKESK. The length of the CDR3 is 14 residues. V lost 1 base to trimming and J lost 5 bases, with 11 bases between them. The chain's CDR3 is CASSQGRTLYGYTF. The DNA for the CDR3 is TGTGCCAGCAGCCAAGGTCGGACCCTTTATGGCTACACCTTC.

The J gene is TRBJ2-7, the V gene TRBV5-1; 10 bases fit TRBD2. Germline loops: CDR1 SGHRS, CDR2 YFSETQ. The V and J ends lost 0 bases and 3 bases, in that order; junction bases with no gene match: 3. The CDR3 covers 15 residues. DNA for the CDR3: TGCGCCAGCAGCTTGGGGACTAGCGGATTCTACGAGCAGTACTTC. Translated: CASSLGTSGFYEQYF.

This clone was detected only once. The chain joins TRBV28 to TRBJ2-3; the match to TRBD1 covers 7 bases. With 6 bases clipped from V and 2 bases from J, the junction kept 8 bases outside the gene matches. Germline V gene data show CDR1 as MDHEN and CDR2 as SYDVKM. The CDR3 spans 15 residues. CDR3 loop: CASSSRGTATDTQYF. DNA of the CDR3: TGTGCCAGCAGCTCCCGAGGGACAGCCACAGATACGCAGTATTTT.

V is TRBV7-2 and J is TRBJ2-7, with D uncertain. Germline CDR1 SGHTA, CDR2 FQGNSA. Deletions cut 1 base from V and 0 bases from J, with 16 bases between. CDR3 length equals 17 residues. The chain's CDR3 is CASSLGPVSLSSYEQYF. The CDR3 DNA reads TGTGCCAGCAGCTTAGGGCCGGTCTCGCTGAGCTCCTACGAGCAGTACTTC.

This clone qualifies as medium-sized (0.01 to 0.1%). CDR3 sequence: CASSRTSGVYNEQFF. The CDR3 nucleotides are TGTGCCAGCAGTCGGACTAGCGGGGTGTACAATGAGCAGTTCTTC. The chain uses TRBV2 and TRBJ2-1; 12 bases fit TRBD2. The CDR3 runs 15 residues. Germline assignment: CDR1 SNHLY and CDR2 FYNNEI. The V gene end was trimmed by 5 bases and the J gene end by 4 bases; junction bases not matched to a gene: 3. The full variable domain, rest sourced from reference TRBV2 and TRBJ2-1, is EPEVTQTPSHQVTQMGQEVILRCVPISNHLYFYWYRQILGQKVEFLVSFYNNEISEKSEIFDDQFSVERPDGSNFTLKIRSTKLEDSAMYFCASSRTSGVYNEQFFGPGTRLTVL.

This clone was seen more than once but under ten times. In DNA, the CDR3 is TGTGCCAGCAGCGTATCGCCCCTCGGGGACACCATATATTTT. Translation: CASSVSPLGDTIYF. The V and J genes are TRBV9 and TRBJ1-3; D is unresolved. The V end lost 1 base, the J end lost 8 bases, and 13 bases lay between the germline ends. Per the germline V gene, CDR1 is SGDLS and CDR2 is YYNGEE. CDR3 length: 14 amino acids.

The chain has TRBV18 and TRBJ2-3; D may match TRBD1 or TRBD2 (5 bases each). The CDR3 runs 13 residues. With 2 bases removed from V and 5 bases from J, the gap between germline ends came to 8 bases. CDR1 and CDR2 (germline): KGHSH, LQKENI. CDR3 residues: CASSPGTGDTQYF. CDR3 DNA sequence: TGTGCCAGCTCACCAGGGACCGGAGATACGCAGTATTTT. The full variable domain, with the rest looked up from reference TRBV18 and TRBJ2-3, is NAGVMQNPRHLVRRRGQEARLRCSPMKGHSHVYWYRQLPEEGLKFMVYLQKENIIDESGMPKERFSAEFPKEGPSILRIQQVVRGDSAAYFCASSPGTGDTQYFGPGTRLTVL.

This chain uses TRBV6-1 with TRBJ2-7; TRBD1 matches at 11 bases. The V gene's germline CDR1 is MNHNS and CDR2 SASEGT. The V gene end was trimmed by 7 bases and the J gene end by 3 bases; junction bases not matched to a gene: 5. CDR3 length: 14 residues. The CDR3 region has the DNA TGTGCCAGCAACCGGGACAGGGGGTTCTACGAGCAGTACTTC. Its protein product is CASNRDRGFYEQYF.

This chain uses TRBV6-5 with TRBJ2-3; weak D call: TRBD2 (5 bases). The germline V gene has CDR1 MNHEY and CDR2 SVGAGI. V was pared by 2 bases and J by 2 bases, with 11 bases between. CDR3 length: 15 amino acids. The CDR3 coding sequence is TGTGCCAGCAGTTACAGGAGCGGATCCACAGATACGCAGTATTTT. Translation: CASSYRSGSTDTQYF.

This clone was seen a handful of times. V is TRBV2 and J is TRBJ1-6, with unresolved D. The CDR3 contains 13 residues. The V gene's germline CDR1 is SNHLY and CDR2 FYNNEI. Trimming pared 3 bases from V and 7 bases from J, leaving 7 bases between. The CDR3 sequence is CASSDRINSPLHF. CDR3 coding DNA: TGTGCCAGCAGTGACAGGATAAATTCACCCCTCCACTTT.

The J gene is TRBJ1-4, the V gene TRBV7-9, with D unresolved. Germline V gene data show CDR1 as SEHNR and CDR2 as FQNEAQ (reference sequence). Trimming removed 6 bases from V and 3 bases from J, with 14 bases in between. This CDR3 comprises 15 residues. For the CDR3, the DNA is TGTGCCAGCAGGCCCGACACTCAGCCTAATGAAAAACTGTTTTTT. Its translation: CASRPDTQPNEKLFF. Using reference TRBV7-9 and TRBJ1-4 for the parts outside the CDR3, the full variable domain is DTGVSQNPRHKITKRGQNVTFRCDPISEHNRLYWYRQTLGQGPEFLTYFQNEAQLEKSRLLSDRFSAERPKGSFSTLEIQRTEQGDSAMYLCASRPDTQPNEKLFFGSGTQLSVL.

The chain combines TRBV19 with TRBJ2-2; no reliable D call. Germline V gene lookup returns CDR1 LNHDA and CDR2 SQIVND (reference sequence). The V and J ends lost 6 bases and 7 bases respectively, with 9 bases between them. The CDR3 covers 12 residues. The CDR3 DNA sequence: TGTGCCAGTAGATCCATCGTCGGGGAGCTGTTTTTT. This sequence encodes CASRSIVGELFF.

CDR3 in amino acids: CASSYTRCGQRRGGEQYF. As DNA, the CDR3 is TGTGCCAGCAGTTACACCAGATGCGGACAGAGACGGGGAGGCGAGCAGTACTTC. The V gene is TRBV6-7, the J gene TRBJ2-7; possibly TRBD1 or TRBD2 for D (6 bases each). TRBV6-7 belongs to the ORF category, with a function that is uncertain. Trimming took 2 bases from V and 6 from J, leaving 26 bases between them. The CDR3 length is 18 residues.

This chain uses TRBV29-1 with TRBJ2-2; 10 positions agree with TRBD1. The CDR3 has 13 amino acids. Germline V gene lookup returns CDR1 SQVTM and CDR2 ANQGSEA. Trimming took 7 bases from V and 5 from J; bases not matched to a gene: 4. CDR3 residues: CSAQGQGTGELFF. In DNA, the CDR3 is TGCAGCGCCCAGGGACAGGGGACCGGGGAGCTGTTTTTT.